Below are 30 T cell receptor beta chains sequenced from a single sample in a study of radiation and T cells in renal cell carcinoma. Time point noted: blood 4 weeks post-SBRT, at nephrectomy. The treatment is: 15 Gy SBRT to primary tumor, nephrectomy 4 weeks later. Only in-frame clones appear in the TCRdb table, and some are missing; sequencing was by immunoSEQ multiplex PCR. The data hold roughly 100,000 clones, with about 79% observed a single time. This specimen was blood, taken from a patient whose treatment included radiotherapy and nephrectomy. The origin of the receptors is a man aged 60 to 75 with renal cell carcinoma.

V is TRBV20-1 and J is TRBJ2-7; D is undetermined. CDR3 length: 11 amino acids. V was shortened by 3 bases and J by 4 bases, with 7 bases between the two germline ends. Germline V CDR1 and CDR2: DFQATT, SNEGSKA (reference sequence). The CDR3 region is CSASWLYEQYF. Written as DNA, the CDR3 is TGCAGTGCTAGTTGGTTGTACGAGCAGTACTTC.

The chain recombines TRBV7-9 with TRBJ1-5; D might be TRBD1 (5 bases). CDR1 is SEHNR and CDR2 is FQNEAQ in the germline V gene (reference sequence). The length of the CDR3 is 14 residues. The V end was cut by 5 bases, the J end by 6 bases, with 14 bases between. The CDR3 loop reads CASSQTGGVQPQHF. CDR3 nucleotides: TGTGCCAGCAGCCAAACGGGGGGGGTTCAGCCCCAGCATTTT.

J is TRBJ1-4 and V is TRBV4-1; possibly TRBD1 for D (5 bases). Germline loops: CDR1 MGHRA, CDR2 YSYEKL. Trimming shortened V by 0 bases and J by 0 bases, and 14 bases separated the two germline ends. The CDR3 consists of 18 residues. The chain's CDR3 is CASSQDLGEGATNEKLFF. CDR3 nucleotide sequence: TGCGCCAGCAGCCAAGATCTGGGCGAAGGGGCAACTAATGAAAAACTGTTTTTT.

This chain links TRBV6-4 with TRBJ1-5, with D maybe TRBD1 (5 bases). V lost 5 bases, J lost 4 bases, and 9 bases lay in between. Germline assignment: CDR1 MRHNA and CDR2 SNTAGT. This CDR3 contains 13 residues. This chain's CDR3 is CASSMGPNQPQHF. The CDR3 DNA is TGTGCCAGCAGTATGGGACCTAATCAGCCCCAGCATTTT.

The chain has TRBV19 and TRBJ2-4; 9 positions agree with TRBD2. V shed 6 bases and J 4 bases; nucleotides not matched to a gene: 10. The CDR3 is made up of 16 amino acids. Germline lookup yields CDR1 LNHDA and CDR2 SQIVND (reference sequence). Here the CDR3 DNA reads TGTGCCAGTAGCATACCGGGACTAGCCGGAAAAAACATTCAGTACTTC. Translated, it gives CASSIPGLAGKNIQYF.

This chain joins TRBV4-2 and TRBJ1-1, with TRBD1 matching over 7 bases. The J segment lost 2 bases and the V segment lost 4 bases, leaving 19 bases of the junction unmatched. The germline V gene has CDR1 LGHNA and CDR2 YNFKEQ. The length of the CDR3 is 19 residues. This chain's CDR3 is CASSLLRGGGGQTNTEAFF. CDR3 in DNA: TGTGCCAGCAGCCTCCTACGGGGGGGTGGGGGACAGACTAACACTGAAGCTTTCTTT.

This clone was picked up a small number of times. The chain couples TRBV7-9 to TRBJ1-6; D ambiguous. Germline V gene lookup returns CDR1 SEHNR and CDR2 FQNEAQ (reference sequence). Trimming shortened V by 3 bases and J by 6 bases, and 18 bases separated the two germline ends. This CDR3 has 17 residues. CDR3 region: CASSFPPTLSSNSPLHF. The DNA of the CDR3 is TGTGCCAGCAGCTTTCCCCCCACTTTGAGTTCTAATTCACCCCTCCACTTT.

J is TRBJ1-1 and V is TRBV5-1, with a tentative D call TRBD1 (5 bases). Germline assignment: CDR1 SGHRS and CDR2 YFSETQ. Trimming shortened V by 4 bases and J by 4 bases, and 14 bases separated the two germline ends. This CDR3 contains 14 residues. The CDR3 DNA reads TGCGCCAGCAGCCCGGGGGAACAGGTCACTGAAGCTTTCTTT. Protein sequence: CASSPGEQVTEAFF.

The V and J genes are TRBV15 and TRBJ2-7; 7 nucleotides agree with TRBD2. Germline values: CDR1 LNHNV, CDR2 YYDKDF (reference sequence). The CDR3 contains 14 residues. V was clipped by 0 bases and J by 2 bases; unmatched bases: 1. CDR3 protein: CATSREGGAYEQYF. CDR3 in DNA: TGTGCCACCAGCAGAGAGGGAGGGGCCTACGAGCAGTACTTC.

This clone was observed a few times. The rearrangement joins TRBV9 to TRBJ2-7, with D perhaps TRBD2 (5 bases). Germline V gene data show CDR1 as SGDLS and CDR2 as YYNGEE. V was pared by 0 bases and J by 3 bases, with 13 bases between. CDR3 length equals 15 residues. CDR3 DNA: TGTGCCAGCAGCGTAGCTCCTCAGGAGGTCTACGAGCAGTACTTC. Protein sequence: CASSVAPQEVYEQYF.

This sequence joins TRBV1 and TRBJ2-6; the table assigns TRBD1, which was not confirmed against the DNA. TRBV1 is a pseudogene segment. The CDR3 contains 20 residues. CDR3 DNA sequence: TGCACCAGCAGCCAACTTGGACAGGGGGCCCCAAACTCTGGGGCCAACGTCCTGACTTTC. This translates into CTSSQLGQGAPNSGANVLTF.

J is TRBJ2-3 and V is TRBV6-4, with 8 nucleotides matching TRBD2. V gave up 6 bases and J gave up 2 bases; unmatched junction bases: 7. The CDR3 sequence is 15 residues long. CDR1 and CDR2 (germline): MRHNA, SNTAGT. DNA of the CDR3: TGTGCCAGCAGCGTAGCGGGACTACACACAGATACGCAGTATTTT. The encoded protein is CASSVAGLHTDTQYF.

This clone was seen only once. The chain has TRBV7-9 and TRBJ2-4; 7 bases are shared with TRBD1. With 5 bases clipped from V and 8 bases from J, the junction kept 9 bases outside the gene matches. The CDR3 runs 14 residues. The germline V gene has CDR1 SEHNR and CDR2 FQNEAQ (reference sequence). The CDR3 DNA follows: TGTGCCAGCAGCCTCGGGACAGTTGAGGACATTCAGTACTTC. The encoded protein is CASSLGTVEDIQYF.

The chain is built from TRBV5-1 and TRBJ2-5, with D possibly TRBD1 on 6 matching bases. This CDR3 has 15 residues. Trimming cost V 0 bases and J 5 bases, with 14 bases left between them. Germline V gene data show CDR1 as SGHRS and CDR2 as YFSETQ. The CDR3 sequence: CASSLGVAGAETQYF. CDR3 coding DNA: TGCGCCAGCAGCTTGGGGGTGGCAGGGGCGGAGACCCAGTACTTC.

This chain uses TRBV7-2 with TRBJ2-1; 9 bases agree with TRBD2. The CDR3 runs to 14 residues. CDR1 is SGHTA, CDR2 FQGNSA, per germline. Losses at the gene ends were 8 bases for V and 6 bases for J; bases not matched to a gene: 8. CDR3 DNA sequence: TGTGCCAGCCGGCGACTAGCGGAGTCCAATGAGCAGTTCTTC. Its translation is CASRRLAESNEQFF.

The chain couples TRBV10-2 to TRBJ2-7, with 12 bases lining up with TRBD2. CDR1 is WSHSY, CDR2 SAAADI, per germline. V gave up 2 bases and J gave up 4 bases; unmatched junction bases: 6. The CDR3 consists of 16 residues. The DNA of the CDR3 is TGCGCCAGCAGTGAGGTCCCTAGCGGGAGGGCTTACGAGCAGTACTTC. Its protein product is CASSEVPSGRAYEQYF.

V and J are TRBV5-1 and TRBJ2-2; TRBD2 agrees at 8 bases. Germline V lookup: CDR1 SGHRS, CDR2 YFSETQ. The CDR3 is 15 amino acids. Trimming cost V 4 bases and J 0 bases; bases outside gene matches: 2. The CDR3 region has the DNA TGCGCCAGCAGCCCGGGACTAGCGAACACCGGGGAGCTGTTTTTT. Translating gives CASSPGLANTGELFF.

This chain uses TRBV2 with TRBJ2-5; D unclear. CDR1 is SNHLY, CDR2 FYNNEI, per germline. The CDR3 covers 14 residues. Deletions cut 6 bases from V and 3 bases from J, with 14 bases between. In DNA, the CDR3 is TGTGCCAGCAGAAGAGAATCAGCAGAAGAGACCCAGTACTTC. Translating it yields CASRRESAEETQYF.

This chain connects TRBV5-1 to TRBJ2-5; D gene ambiguous. From germline, CDR1 is SGHRS and CDR2 YFSETQ. Trimming took off 4 bases at V and 5 bases at J, with 9 bases between the two ends. This CDR3 is 12 amino acids long. CDR3 coding DNA: TGCGCCAGCAGCACTAATAGGGAGACCCAGTACTTC. It translates to CASSTNRETQYF.

This chain uses TRBV6-1 with TRBJ2-7; unclear D gene. V was cut by 1 base and J by 2 bases, with 6 bases left in between. CDR3 size: 13 residues. Germline V gene data show CDR1 as MNHNS and CDR2 as SASEGT. CDR3: CASSEGTTYEQYF. In nucleotides, the CDR3 is TGTGCCAGCAGTGAAGGGACGACCTACGAGCAGTACTTC.

V gene TRBV6-5 combines with J gene TRBJ2-7; D gene unclear. Trimming removed 5 bases at V and 3 bases at J, with 5 bases between. The length of the CDR3 is 11 residues. Germline values: CDR1 MNHEY, CDR2 SVGAGI. The CDR3 nucleotides read TGTGCCAGCAGTAACCTCTACGAGCAGTACTTC. It specifies CASSNLYEQYF.

The chain has TRBV5-1 and TRBJ1-1, with D unclear. V gave up 1 base and J gave up 0 bases, with 10 bases separating them. The CDR3 contains 15 residues. CDR1 is SGHRS, CDR2 YFSETQ, per germline. In DNA form, the CDR3 reads TGCGCCAGCAGCTTGAATCAGGACCTGAACACTGAAGCTTTCTTT. Its protein is CASSLNQDLNTEAFF.

The chain combines TRBV29-1 with TRBJ2-7; 7 nucleotides match TRBD2. The junction had 4 bases not matched to a gene; V was cut back by 4 bases and J by 1 base. The CDR3 extends over 13 amino acids. Germline V gene data show CDR1 as SQVTM and CDR2 as ANQGSEA. The CDR3 sequence: CSVALSGSYEQYF. CDR3 nucleotide sequence: TGCAGCGTTGCCCTTAGCGGGTCCTACGAGCAGTACTTC.

The V call is TRBV19, the J call TRBJ2-7; no clear D gene. The CDR3 has 15 residues. CDR1 and CDR2 (germline): LNHDA, SQIVND (reference sequence). With 0 bases removed from V and 2 bases from J, the gap between germline ends came to 11 bases. CDR3 residues: CASSIEGLPTYEQYF. In nucleotides, the CDR3 is TGTGCCAGTAGTATAGAGGGTCTACCTACCTACGAGCAGTACTTC.

The rearrangement uses TRBV28 and TRBJ1-2; possibly TRBD1 for D (5 bases). The CDR3 loop spans 11 amino acids. Germline CDR1 reads MDHEN; CDR2 reads SYDVKM. V was pared by 7 bases and J by 7 bases, with 10 bases between. The CDR3 sequence: CASTGVGGYTF. DNA for the CDR3: TGTGCCAGCACGGGGGTGGGTGGCTACACCTTC.

This chain joins TRBV10-3 and TRBJ2-1, with 13 bases lining up with TRBD2. V gave up 10 bases and J gave up 0 bases; unmatched junction bases: 12. Germline CDR1 ENHRY, CDR2 SYGVKD. The CDR3 is made up of 18 amino acids. This CDR3 is CATLPGLAGRSSYNEQFF. The CDR3 region has the DNA TGTGCCACCCTCCCGGGACTAGCGGGAAGGAGCTCCTACAATGAGCAGTTCTTC.

This clone has a single count. The J gene is TRBJ2-1, the V gene TRBV4-2; 8 bases match TRBD2. Trimming cost V 0 bases and J 2 bases; bases outside gene matches: 6. Germline lookup yields CDR1 LGHNA and CDR2 YNFKEQ. CDR3 length equals 17 residues. The CDR3 DNA follows: TGTGCCAGCAGCCAAGATCCCAGCGGGAGTGCCTACAATGAGCAGTTCTTC. This codes for CASSQDPSGSAYNEQFF.

V and J are TRBV6-6 and TRBJ2-5, with D unresolved. Trimming cost V 8 bases and J 2 bases, with 9 bases left between them. This CDR3 comprises 12 residues. Germline CDR1 reads MNHNY; CDR2 reads SVGAGI (reference sequence). The CDR3 loop is CASGPGQETQYF. CDR3 nucleotides: TGTGCCAGCGGCCCCGGGCAAGAGACCCAGTACTTC.

The rearrangement joins TRBV7-6 to TRBJ2-2; a weak D match, TRBD1 (6 bases). Deletions cut 3 bases from V and 3 bases from J, with 8 bases between. The CDR3 runs 14 residues. Germline CDR1 and CDR2: SGHVS and FNYEAQ. The CDR3 DNA is TGTGCCAGCAGCTTGAACAGGGACACCGGGGAGCTGTTTTTT. This sequence encodes CASSLNRDTGELFF.

The rearrangement links TRBV27 to TRBJ1-3; 8 bases align to TRBD1. Losses at the gene ends were 6 bases for V and 4 bases for J; bases not matched to a gene: 11. Germline loops: CDR1 MNHEY, CDR2 SMNVEV (reference sequence). This CDR3 has 16 residues. CDR3 protein: CASSPLGQAVGNTIYF. CDR3 sequence (DNA): TGTGCCAGCAGCCCCCTGGGACAGGCCGTCGGAAACACCATATATTTT.